What follows are 21 T cell receptor beta chains derived from one specimen sequenced in a study of regulatory T cells in long-lasting Graves disease. Time point reported: newly diagnosed GD, antithyroid drugs for less than 3 months. PBMCs provided the RNA from which the TCR library was made. In building TCR beta libraries, iRepertoire HTBI primers were used together with Arm-PCR of CDR3 regions. TCRdb passed the multiplex PCR reads through MiXCR, listing each CDR3 protein once. The data contain fewer than 350,000 distinct CDR3 sequences, roughly 18% of them seen just once; the ten biggest clones take up around 37%. The starting material was peripheral blood mononuclear cells (PBMCs), obtained at new diagnosis, from a patient treated with antithyroid drugs. The receptors originated from a female donor with Graves disease.

This clonotype was seen at least ten times. The chain has TRBV6-1 and TRBJ2-2; the D call may be TRBD1 or TRBD2 (5 bases each). Germline V gene lookup returns CDR1 MNHNS and CDR2 SASEGT. The CDR3 extends over 14 amino acids. V dropped 6 bases and J dropped 2 bases, with 10 bases sitting between them. As DNA, the CDR3 is TGTGCCAGCAGGGGGACGTCCAACACCGGGGAGCTGTTTTTT. This translates into CASRGTSNTGELFF.

This clonotype was seen many times. The rearrangement links TRBV27 to TRBJ1-4, with 8 bases identical to TRBD1. V dropped 5 bases and J dropped 6; count of bases not matched to a gene: 8. CDR1 is MNHEY, CDR2 SMNVEV, per germline (reference sequence). The CDR3 is 15 amino acids. The CDR3 sequence: CASSDQGANDEKLFF. The CDR3 DNA follows: TGTGCCAGCAGTGACCAGGGGGCGAACGATGAAAAACTGTTTTTT. The variable domain in full, completed from reference TRBV27 and TRBJ1-4, reads EAQVTQNPRYLITVTGKKLTVTCSQNMNHEYMSWYRQDPGLGLRQIYYSMNVEVTDKGDVPEGYKVSRKEKRNFPLILESPSPNQTSLYFCASSDQGANDEKLFFGSGTQLSVL.

This clonotype was counted many times. The gene calls are TRBV19 and TRBJ1-4; D uncertain. Trimming cost V 3 bases and J 3 bases, with 5 bases left between them. The CDR3 runs 13 residues. Germline-derived CDR1 and CDR2 are LNHDA and SQIVND (reference sequence). The CDR3 spells CASSMVSNEKLFF. The CDR3 coding sequence is TGTGCCAGTAGTATGGTCTCTAATGAAAAACTGTTTTTT.

This clonotype occurred many times. The CDR3 sequence is CASSLEVAGVNEQFF. The CDR3 DNA follows: TGCGCCAGCAGCTTGGAAGTAGCGGGAGTCAATGAGCAGTTCTTC. V and J are TRBV5-1 and TRBJ2-1; 9 nucleotides agree with TRBD2. Germline loops: CDR1 SGHRS, CDR2 YFSETQ. J gave up 6 bases and V 0 bases, and 4 bases lay outside the gene matches. CDR3 length: 15 residues.

CDR3 DNA sequence: TGTGCCAGCAGTTTCGGGACAGGGGATAGCGGCCCCATTGAGCAGTTCTTC. As protein: CASSFGTGDSGPIEQFF. This sequence joins TRBV6-5 and TRBJ2-1; 10 nucleotides agree with TRBD1. Germline-derived CDR1 and CDR2 are MNHEY and SVGAGI. The V segment lost 4 bases and the J segment 9 bases; nucleotides outside the gene matches: 15. The CDR3 covers 17 residues.

The sample holds many counts of this clonotype. This chain connects TRBV19 to TRBJ2-3; D uncertain. Trimming cost V 7 bases and J 2 bases, with 13 bases left between them. Germline CDR1 reads LNHDA; CDR2 reads SQIVND (reference sequence). The CDR3 loop spans 14 amino acids. This chain's CDR3 is CASISSAATDTQYF. The CDR3 DNA sequence: TGTGCCAGTATATCCTCCGCCGCCACAGATACGCAGTATTTT. The full variable domain, in which reference TRBV19 and TRBJ2-3 provide the parts outside the CDR3, is DGGITQSPKYLFRKEGQNVTLSCEQNLNHDAMYWYRQDPGQGLRLIYYSQIVNDFQKGDIAEGYSVSREKKESFPLTVTSAQKNPTAFYLCASISSAATDTQYFGPGTRLTVL.

This clonotype was observed at least ten times. This chain connects TRBV28 to TRBJ1-4, with D possibly TRBD1 on 5 matching bases. The CDR3 extends over 14 amino acids. Per germline, CDR1 MDHEN and CDR2 SYDVKM. V was trimmed by 3 bases and J by 8 bases, leaving 13 bases between them. CDR3 residues: CASSFGGEGEKLFF. The CDR3 bases are TGTGCCAGCAGTTTTGGGGGAGAAGGAGAAAAACTGTTTTTT.

The CDR3 DNA follows: TGCAGCGTTGAAGGACAGGGTCAGGCCGAGCAGTACTTC. It yields the protein CSVEGQGQAEQYF. This chain connects TRBV29-1 to TRBJ2-7; 7 bases fit TRBD1. Germline trimming cut 1 base from V and 6 bases from J; bases unmatched to any gene: 6. CDR3 length: 13 residues. CDR1 SQVTM and CDR2 ANQGSEA come from the germline V gene.

Note on this clonotype: The conserved phenylalanine or tryptophan is not found at the CDR3 terminus, so this likely reflects a read error. The rearrangement joins TRBV2 to TRBJ2-3; D is tentatively TRBD1 or TRBD2 (5 bases each). CDR1 and CDR2 from the germline V gene are SNHLY and FYNNEI. The CDR3 totals 14 residues. The CDR3 spells CASRTRSSTGTQYS. The DNA for the CDR3 is TGTGCCAGCCGGACTCGCTCTAGCACAGGTACGCAGTATTCT.

This clonotype was detected ten times or more. J is TRBJ2-2 and V is TRBV12-3 or TRBV12-4; D remains ambiguous. Between the trimmed V and J ends, which lost 8 bases and 1 base, there was a span of 23 bases. This CDR3 region has 18 residues. The chain's CDR3 is CASVPHQVVAKNTGELFF. In nucleotides, the CDR3 is TGTGCCAGCGTACCCCACCAGGTTGTGGCGAAGAACACCGGGGAGCTGTTTTTT.

This clonotype was seen only once. With a much larger clone just one base away, this may be a read error. The chain couples TRBV7-2 to TRBJ2-7; D is perhaps TRBD2 (5 bases). Per germline, CDR1 SGHTA and CDR2 FQGNSA. V lost 2 bases, J lost 5 bases, and 13 bases lay in between. CDR3 length equals 14 residues. The CDR3 sequence is CASSLWRTGDEQYF. The CDR3 DNA reads TGTGCCAGCAGCTTATGGAGGACGGGTGACGAGCAGTACTTC.

Only a few counts were recorded for this clonotype. The chain is built from TRBV20-1 and TRBJ2-7; TRBD2 matches 9 bases. Germline trimming cut 5 bases from V and 5 bases from J; bases unmatched to any gene: 7. Germline assignment: CDR1 DFQATT and CDR2 SNEGSKA (reference sequence). The CDR3 has 13 amino acids. The chain's CDR3 is CSAHSGSGDEQYF. The CDR3 nucleotides are TGCAGTGCTCATAGCGGGAGCGGCGACGAGCAGTACTTC.

In this sample, this clonotype turned up a few times. CDR3 sequence: CASSYGGRREKLFF. DNA of the CDR3: TGTGCCAGCAGTTACGGTGGAAGAAGGGAAAAACTGTTTTTT. This chain joins TRBV6-5 and TRBJ1-4; D is ambiguous. Trimming left V 2 bases short and J 8 bases short, with 12 bases between. Per germline, CDR1 MNHEY and CDR2 SVGAGI. The CDR3 is 14 amino acids.

V usage is TRBV11-2 and J usage is TRBJ1-5; D is ambiguous. Germline values: CDR1 SGHAT, CDR2 FQNNGV. The CDR3 totals 12 residues. V lost 4 bases to trimming and J lost 9 bases, with 10 bases between them. CDR3 in DNA: TGTGCCAGCAGCTCCCGGGGTGGGCCCCAGCATTTT. Its translation: CASSSRGGPQHF.

This clonotype has only a few counts. The chain carries TRBV4-1 and TRBJ1-1, with D possibly being TRBD1 (5 bases). The CDR3 contains 15 residues. The germline CDR1 and CDR2 sequences are MGHRA and YSYEKL. Trimming took off 4 bases at V and 11 bases at J, with 23 bases between the two ends. In DNA, the CDR3 is TGCGCCAGCAGCCGGGATGGGGCTTTCGGGGATGTCGCTTTCTTT. Protein product: CASSRDGAFGDVAFF.

Of note for this clonotype: A much larger clonotype is one base distant, so this may be a read error. This chain joins TRBV3-1 and TRBJ1-5, with no clear D. Per the germline V gene, CDR1 is LGHDT and CDR2 is YNNKEL (reference sequence). This CDR3 is built from 13 residues. The CDR3, as DNA: TGTGTCAGCAGCCAAGGAAGCAATCAGCCCCAGCATTTT. It codes for CVSSQGSNQPQHF. The complete variable domain, with remaining parts taken from reference TRBV3-1 and TRBJ1-5, reads DTAVSQTPKYLVTQMGNDKSIKCEQNLGHDTMYWYKQDSKKFLKIMFSYNNKELIINETVPNRFSPKSPDKAHLNLHINSLELGDSAVYFCVSSQGSNQPQHFGDGTRLSIL.

This clonotype was counted at least ten times. The chain joins TRBV3-1 to TRBJ2-5; 12 bases line up with TRBD2. Germline assignment: CDR1 LGHDT and CDR2 YNNKEL (reference sequence). The CDR3 runs 16 residues. With V trimmed by 0 bases and J by 5 bases, 4 bases remained unmatched. The CDR3 bases are TGTGCCAGCAGCCAAGATCTAGCGGGAGGGAAGGAGACCCAGTACTTC. This sequence encodes CASSQDLAGGKETQYF.

The chain recombines TRBV7-2 with TRBJ1-1; D possibly corresponds to TRBD1 (5 bases). Between the trimmed V and J ends, which lost 6 bases and 1 base, there was a span of 15 bases. The CDR3 is 15 amino acids. Germline V gene lookup returns CDR1 SGHTA and CDR2 FQGNSA. CDR3 DNA sequence: TGTGCCAGCAGACCGTCGGGGGGGACGAACACTGAAGCTTTCTTT. It is translated as CASRPSGGTNTEAFF.

In this sample, this clonotype turned up many times. This rearrangement joins TRBV11-3 to TRBJ2-5, with 11 bases matching TRBD1. Trimming took 5 bases from V and 4 from J; bases not matched to a gene: 9. The CDR3 length is 16 residues. Germline assignment: CDR1 SGHNT and CDR2 YENEEA. This CDR3 is CASSGRTGGAGETQYF. CDR3 sequence (DNA): TGTGCCAGCAGCGGACGGACAGGGGGCGCGGGAGAGACCCAGTACTTC.

To note about this clonotype: The junction and the germline gene differ at one end; a read error may be behind it. The V call is TRBV2, the J call TRBJ2-5, with 7 bases that match TRBD1. Germline V CDR1 and CDR2: SNHLY, FYNNEI. The CDR3 sequence is 15 residues long. CDR3 amino acids: CASSRGQGGIETQYF. The DNA for the CDR3 is TGCGCCAGCAGTAGGGGGCAGGGTGGTATAGAGACCCAGTACTTC. The entire variable domain, with the rest obtained from reference TRBV2 and TRBJ2-5, is as follows: EPEVTQTPSHQVTQMGQEVILRCVPISNHLYFYWYRQILGQKVEFLVSFYNNEISEKSEIFDDQFSVERPDGSNFTLKIRSTKLEDSAMYFCASSRGQGGIETQYFGPGTRLLVL.

This clonotype was observed at least ten times. V usage is TRBV20-1 and J usage is TRBJ2-5; possibly TRBD2 for D (5 bases). V lost 6 bases, J lost 5 bases, and 19 bases lay in between. Germline V gives CDR1 DFQATT, CDR2 SNEGSKA (reference sequence). This CDR3 region has 14 residues. The CDR3 region has the DNA TGCAGTGCGCATACTATAGCGTTCCTGGAGACCCAGTACTTC. Its translation is CSAHTIAFLETQYF.